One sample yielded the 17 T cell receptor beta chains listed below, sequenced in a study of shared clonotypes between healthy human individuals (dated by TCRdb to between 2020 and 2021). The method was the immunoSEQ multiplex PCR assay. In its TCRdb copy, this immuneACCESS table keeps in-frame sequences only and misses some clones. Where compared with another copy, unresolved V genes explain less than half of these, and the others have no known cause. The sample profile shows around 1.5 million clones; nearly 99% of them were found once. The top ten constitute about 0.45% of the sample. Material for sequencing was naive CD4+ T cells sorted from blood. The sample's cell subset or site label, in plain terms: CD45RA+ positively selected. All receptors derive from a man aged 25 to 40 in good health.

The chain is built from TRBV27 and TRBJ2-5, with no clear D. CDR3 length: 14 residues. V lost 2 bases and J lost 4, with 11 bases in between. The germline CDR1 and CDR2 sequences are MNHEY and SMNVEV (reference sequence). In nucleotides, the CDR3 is TGTGCCAGCAGTTTAAGTCACCAGTCAGAGACCCAGTACTTC. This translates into CASSLSHQSETQYF.

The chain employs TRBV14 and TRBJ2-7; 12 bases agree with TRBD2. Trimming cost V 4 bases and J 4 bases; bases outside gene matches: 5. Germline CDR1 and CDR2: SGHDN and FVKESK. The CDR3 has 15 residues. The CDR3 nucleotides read TGTGCCAGCAGCCCTCTAGCGGGAGGGTGGTACGAGCAGTACTTC. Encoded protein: CASSPLAGGWYEQYF. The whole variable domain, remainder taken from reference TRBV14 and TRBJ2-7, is EAGVTQFPSHSVIEKGQTVTLRCDPISGHDNLYWYRRVMGKEIKFLLHFVKESKQDESGMPNNRFLAERTGGTYSTLKVQPAELEDSGVYFCASSPLAGGWYEQYFGPGTRLTVT.

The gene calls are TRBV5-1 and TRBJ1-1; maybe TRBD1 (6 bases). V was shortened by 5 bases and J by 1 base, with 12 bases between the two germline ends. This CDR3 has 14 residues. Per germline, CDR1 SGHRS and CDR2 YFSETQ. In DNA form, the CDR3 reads TGCGCCAGCAGTTGGGGGCAGACGAACACTGAAGCTTTCTTT. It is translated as CASSWGQTNTEAFF. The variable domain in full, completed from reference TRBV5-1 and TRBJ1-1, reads KAGVTQTPRYLIKTRGQQVTLSCSPISGHRSVSWYQQTPGQGLQFLFEYFSETQRNKGNFPGRFSGRQFSNSRSEMNVSTLELGDSALYLCASSWGQTNTEAFFGQGTRLTVV.

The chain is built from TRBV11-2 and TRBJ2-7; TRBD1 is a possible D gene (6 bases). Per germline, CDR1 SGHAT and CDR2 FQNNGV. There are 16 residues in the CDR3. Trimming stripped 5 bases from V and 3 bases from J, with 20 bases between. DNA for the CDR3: TGTGCCAGCAGCCCCCGTCCCGGGACACAACTCTACGAGCAGTACTTC. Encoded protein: CASSPRPGTQLYEQYF.

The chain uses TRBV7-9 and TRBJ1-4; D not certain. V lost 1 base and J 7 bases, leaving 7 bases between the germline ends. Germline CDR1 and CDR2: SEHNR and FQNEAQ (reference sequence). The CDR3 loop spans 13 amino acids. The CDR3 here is CASSLGFPEKLFF. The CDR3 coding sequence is TGTGCCAGCAGCTTAGGTTTCCCTGAAAAACTGTTTTTT.

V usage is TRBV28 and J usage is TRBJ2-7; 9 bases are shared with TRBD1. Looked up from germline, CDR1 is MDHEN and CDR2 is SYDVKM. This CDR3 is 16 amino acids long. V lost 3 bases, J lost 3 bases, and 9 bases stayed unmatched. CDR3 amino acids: CASSFIVGQGSYEQYF. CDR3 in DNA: TGTGCCAGCAGTTTTATTGTGGGACAGGGCAGCTACGAGCAGTACTTC.

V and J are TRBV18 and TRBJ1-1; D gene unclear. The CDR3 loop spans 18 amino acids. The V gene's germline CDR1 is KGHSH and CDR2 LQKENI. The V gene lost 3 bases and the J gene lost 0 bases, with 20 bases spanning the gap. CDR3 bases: TGTGCCAGCTCACCCTATCGTACCAGCAATTTCATGAACACTGAAGCTTTCTTT. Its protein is CASSPYRTSNFMNTEAFF.

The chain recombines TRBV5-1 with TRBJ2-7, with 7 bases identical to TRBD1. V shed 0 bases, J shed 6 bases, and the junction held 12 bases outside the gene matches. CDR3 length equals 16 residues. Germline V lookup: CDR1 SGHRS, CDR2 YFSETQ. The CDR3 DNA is TGCGCCAGCAGCTTGGCCGTTCAGCAGGGGGTCCGCGAGCAGTACTTC. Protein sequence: CASSLAVQQGVREQYF. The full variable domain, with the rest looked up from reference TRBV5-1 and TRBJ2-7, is KAGVTQTPRYLIKTRGQQVTLSCSPISGHRSVSWYQQTPGQGLQFLFEYFSETQRNKGNFPGRFSGRQFSNSRSEMNVSTLELGDSALYLCASSLAVQQGVREQYFGPGTRLTVT.

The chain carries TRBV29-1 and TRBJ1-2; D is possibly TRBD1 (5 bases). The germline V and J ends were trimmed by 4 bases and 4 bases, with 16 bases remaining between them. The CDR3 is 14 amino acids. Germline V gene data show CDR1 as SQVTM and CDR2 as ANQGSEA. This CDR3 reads CSVVGSRDLYGYTF. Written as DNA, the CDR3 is TGCAGCGTTGTAGGGAGTAGGGACCTCTATGGCTACACCTTC.

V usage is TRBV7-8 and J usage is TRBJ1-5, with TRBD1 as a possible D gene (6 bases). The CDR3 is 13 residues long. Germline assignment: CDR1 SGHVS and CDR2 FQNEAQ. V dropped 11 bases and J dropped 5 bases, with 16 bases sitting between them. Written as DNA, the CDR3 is TGTGCCGGAGGAGGGACATCTGATCAGCCCCAGCATTTT. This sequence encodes CAGGGTSDQPQHF.

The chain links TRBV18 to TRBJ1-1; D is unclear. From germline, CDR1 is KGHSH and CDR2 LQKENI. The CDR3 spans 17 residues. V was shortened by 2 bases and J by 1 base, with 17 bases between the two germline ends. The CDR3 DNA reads TGTGCCAGCTCACCATCTGCCCTACCCATACGGAACACTGAAGCTTTCTTT. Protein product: CASSPSALPIRNTEAFF.

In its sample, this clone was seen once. The CDR3 region is CASSPPKGLGNEQFF. DNA of the CDR3: TGTGCCAGCTCACCACCGAAGGGACTGGGGAATGAGCAGTTCTTC. The chain is built from TRBV18 and TRBJ2-1, with TRBD2 as a possible D gene (6 bases). The CDR3 extends over 15 amino acids. The V gene's germline CDR1 is KGHSH and CDR2 LQKENI. V was shortened by 0 bases and J by 7 bases, with 13 bases between the two germline ends.

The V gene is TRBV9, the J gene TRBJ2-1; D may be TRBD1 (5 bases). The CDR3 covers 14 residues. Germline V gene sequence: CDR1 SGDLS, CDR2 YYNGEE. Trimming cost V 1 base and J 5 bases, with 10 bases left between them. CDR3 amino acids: CASSVRGINNEQFF. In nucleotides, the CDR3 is TGTGCCAGCAGCGTAAGGGGCATTAACAATGAGCAGTTCTTC. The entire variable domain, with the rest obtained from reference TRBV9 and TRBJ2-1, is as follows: DSGVTQTPKHLITATGQRVTLRCSPRSGDLSVYWYQQSLDQGLQFLIQYYNGEERAKGNILERFSAQQFPDLHSELNLSSLELGDSALYFCASSVRGINNEQFFGPGTRLTVL.

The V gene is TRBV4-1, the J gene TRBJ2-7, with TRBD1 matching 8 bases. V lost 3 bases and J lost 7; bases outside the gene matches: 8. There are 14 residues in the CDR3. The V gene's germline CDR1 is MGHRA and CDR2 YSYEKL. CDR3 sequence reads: CASSQFSGGREQYF. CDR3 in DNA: TGCGCCAGCAGCCAGTTCTCAGGGGGCAGAGAGCAGTACTTC.

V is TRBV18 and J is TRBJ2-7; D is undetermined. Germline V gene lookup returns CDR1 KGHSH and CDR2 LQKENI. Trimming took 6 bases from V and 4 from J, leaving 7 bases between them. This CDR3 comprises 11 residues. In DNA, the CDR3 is TGTGCCAGCTCCAACGGGTACGAGCAGTACTTC. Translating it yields CASSNGYEQYF.

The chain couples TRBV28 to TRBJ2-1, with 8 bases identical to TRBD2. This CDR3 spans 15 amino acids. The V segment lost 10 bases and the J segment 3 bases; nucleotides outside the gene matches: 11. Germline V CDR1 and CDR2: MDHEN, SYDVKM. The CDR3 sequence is CATRPLGTSYNEQFF. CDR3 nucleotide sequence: TGTGCCACTCGGCCCCTAGGGACTAGCTACAATGAGCAGTTCTTC.

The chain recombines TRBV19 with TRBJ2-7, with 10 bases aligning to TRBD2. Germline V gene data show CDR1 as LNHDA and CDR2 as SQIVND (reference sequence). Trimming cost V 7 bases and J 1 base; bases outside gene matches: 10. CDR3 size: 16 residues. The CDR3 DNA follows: TGTGCCAGTACCCCCAGGGCTAGCGGGGGTTCCTACGAGCAGTACTTC. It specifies CASTPRASGGSYEQYF.